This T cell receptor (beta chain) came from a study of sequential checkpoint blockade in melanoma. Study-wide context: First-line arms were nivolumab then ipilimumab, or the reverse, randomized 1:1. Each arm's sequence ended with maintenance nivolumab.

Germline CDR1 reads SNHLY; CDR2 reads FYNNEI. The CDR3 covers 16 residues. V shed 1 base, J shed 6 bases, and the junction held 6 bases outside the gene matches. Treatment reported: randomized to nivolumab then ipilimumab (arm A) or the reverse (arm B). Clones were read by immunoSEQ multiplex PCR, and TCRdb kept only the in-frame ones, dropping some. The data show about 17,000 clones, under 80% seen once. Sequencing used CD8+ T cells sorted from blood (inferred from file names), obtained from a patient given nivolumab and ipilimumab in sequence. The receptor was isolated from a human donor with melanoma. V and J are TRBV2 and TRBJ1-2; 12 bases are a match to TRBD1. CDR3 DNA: TGTGCCAGCAGTGAAGTTGGGACAGGGGGCACAGATGGCTACACCTTC. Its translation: CASSEVGTGGTDGYTF. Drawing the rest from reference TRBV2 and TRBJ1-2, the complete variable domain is EPEVTQTPSHQVTQMGQEVILRCVPISNHLYFYWYRQILGQKVEFLVSFYNNEISEKSEIFDDQFSVERPDGSNFTLKIRSTKLEDSAMYFCASSEVGTGGTDGYTFGSGTRLTVV.